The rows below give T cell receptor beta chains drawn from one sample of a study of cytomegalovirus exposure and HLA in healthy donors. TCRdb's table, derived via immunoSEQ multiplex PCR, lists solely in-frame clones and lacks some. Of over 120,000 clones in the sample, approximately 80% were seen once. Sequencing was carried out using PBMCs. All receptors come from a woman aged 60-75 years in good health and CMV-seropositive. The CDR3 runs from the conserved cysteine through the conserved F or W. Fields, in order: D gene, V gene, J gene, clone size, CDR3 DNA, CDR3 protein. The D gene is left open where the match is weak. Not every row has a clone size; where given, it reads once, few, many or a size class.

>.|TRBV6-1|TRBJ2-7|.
TGTGCCAGCAGTGAAGTAGGGGCCTACCCCTCCTACGAGCAGTACTTC
CASSEVGAYPSYEQYF
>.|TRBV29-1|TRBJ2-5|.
TGCAGCGTTCGGGCGGGGACCACGACCGAGACCCAGTACTTC
CSVRAGTTTETQYF
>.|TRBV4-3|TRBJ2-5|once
TGCGCCAGCAGCCAAGGAGGCCTGCCTGGAGAGACCCAGTACTTC
CASSQGGLPGETQYF
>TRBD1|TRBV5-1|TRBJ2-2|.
TGCGCCAGCAGCCCCCGGACAGGGAACACCGGGGAGCTGTTTTTT
CASSPRTGNTGELFF
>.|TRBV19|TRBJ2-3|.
TGTGCCAGTAGTCCCGACTTCGGTACGCAGTATTTT
CASSPDFGTQYF
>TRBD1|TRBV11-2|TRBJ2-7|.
TGTGCCAGCAGCTTAGTAACAGGGGAAAGATACGAGCAGTACTTC
CASSLVTGERYEQYF
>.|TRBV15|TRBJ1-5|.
TGTGCCACCAGCAGAGTGAGGGATAGCAATCAGCCCCAGCATTTT
CATSRVRDSNQPQHF
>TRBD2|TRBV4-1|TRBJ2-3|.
TGCGCCAGCAGCCCCGGAGCTACTAGCGGCACAGATACGCAGTATTTT
CASSPGATSGTDTQYF
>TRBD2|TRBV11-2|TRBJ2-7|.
TGTGCCAGCAGCTTAGTCCCTCTGGGACTAGGGTCCTACGAGCAGTACTTC
CASSLVPLGLGSYEQYF
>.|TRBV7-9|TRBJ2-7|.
TGTGCCAGCAGTCCACCAATCGAGGACAGACTAAAGCAGTACTTC
CASSPPIEDRLKQYF
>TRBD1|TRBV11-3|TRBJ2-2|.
TGTGCCAGCAGCCGAACAGGGGGCCGGGAGCTGTTTTTT
CASSRTGGRELFF
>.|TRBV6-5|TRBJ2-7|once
TGTGCCAGCAGCCGGAATAGCGTAGGCAACGAGCAGTACTTC
CASSRNSVGNEQYF
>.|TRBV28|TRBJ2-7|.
TGTGCCAGCAGTTCAGGGCACCACGAGCAGTACTTC
CASSSGHHEQYF
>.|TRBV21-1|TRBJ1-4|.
TGTGCCAGCAGCAAAGATCGAACGGCTAATGAAAAACTGTTTTTT
CASSKDRTANEKLFF
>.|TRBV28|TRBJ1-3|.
TGTGCCAGCAGTGGAGGGACGTCCTTTTTTGGAAACACCATATATTTT
CASSGGTSFFGNTIYF